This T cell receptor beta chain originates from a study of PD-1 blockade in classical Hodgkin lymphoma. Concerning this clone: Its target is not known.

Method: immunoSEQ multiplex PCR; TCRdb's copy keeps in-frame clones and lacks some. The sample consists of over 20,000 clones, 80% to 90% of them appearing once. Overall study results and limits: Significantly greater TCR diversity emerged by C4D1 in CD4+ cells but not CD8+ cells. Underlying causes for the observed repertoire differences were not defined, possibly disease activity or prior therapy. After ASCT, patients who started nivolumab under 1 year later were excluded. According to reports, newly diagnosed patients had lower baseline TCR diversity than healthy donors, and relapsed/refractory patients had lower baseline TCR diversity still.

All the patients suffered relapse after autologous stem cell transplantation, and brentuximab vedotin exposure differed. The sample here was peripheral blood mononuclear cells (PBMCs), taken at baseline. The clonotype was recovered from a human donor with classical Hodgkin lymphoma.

The CDR3 DNA sequence: TGCGCCAGCAGCTTGGAAGGTTCTAATTCACCCCTCCACTTT. Translated, it gives CASSLEGSNSPLHF. This chain links TRBV5-1 with TRBJ1-6; D is undetermined. Trimming pared 0 bases from V and 6 bases from J, leaving 7 bases between. There are 14 residues in the CDR3. The germline gives CDR1 SGHRS, CDR2 YFSETQ.